This paragraph covers one T cell receptor (beta chain) sequence. Its antigen is undetermined. This entry is derived from a study of T cell responses to AZD1222 COVID-19 vaccine. Study-level results: It should be noted that donors were predominantly white British and more often female, and clonal diversity was possibly underestimated.

Germline V gene data show CDR1 as SQVTM and CDR2 as ANQGSEA. With V trimmed by 3 bases and J by 2 bases, 0 bases remained unmatched. The CDR3 runs 15 residues. TCRdb keeps only in-frame clones here, not all; method: immunoSEQ multiplex PCR. The data contain tens of thousands of clones, around 84% of them singletons. Sequenced material: peripheral blood, taken on day 0 of AZD1222 vaccination. J is TRBJ2-6 and V is TRBV29-1, with TRBD1 matching over 11 bases. This TCR was recovered from an adult in good health. CDR3 nucleotide sequence: TGCAGCGTTGAGGGACAGGGGGCTGGGGCCAACGTCCTGACTTTC. Its protein is CSVEGQGAGANVLTF.